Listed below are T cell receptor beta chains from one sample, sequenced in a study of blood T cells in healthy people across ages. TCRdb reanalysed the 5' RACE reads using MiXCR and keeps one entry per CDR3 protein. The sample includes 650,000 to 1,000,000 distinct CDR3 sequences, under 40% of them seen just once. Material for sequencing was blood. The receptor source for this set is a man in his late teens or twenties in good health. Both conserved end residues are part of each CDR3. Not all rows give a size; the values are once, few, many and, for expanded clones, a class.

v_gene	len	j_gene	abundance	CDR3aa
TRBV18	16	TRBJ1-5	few	CASSSIGTGENQPQHF
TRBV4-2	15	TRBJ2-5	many	CASSQEAGSRETQYF
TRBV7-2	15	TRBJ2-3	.	CAGSLDLAGLDTQYF
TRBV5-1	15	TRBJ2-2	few	CASTGTVANTGELFF
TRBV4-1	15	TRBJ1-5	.	CASNSVVNSNQPQHF
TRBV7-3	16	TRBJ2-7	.	CASSPPRGGTYNEQYF
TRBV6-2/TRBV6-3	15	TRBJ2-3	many	CASSYETGSVDTQYF
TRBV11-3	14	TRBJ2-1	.	CASSLDRVDNEQFF
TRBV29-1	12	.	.	CSVEGTDYEQYF
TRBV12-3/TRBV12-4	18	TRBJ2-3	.	CASSPQGAVSKFTDTQYF
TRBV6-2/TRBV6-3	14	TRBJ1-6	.	CASVRGSYNSPLHF
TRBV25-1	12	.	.	CASGEAPYEQYF
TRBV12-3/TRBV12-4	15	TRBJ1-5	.	CASTSSEQGLQPQHF
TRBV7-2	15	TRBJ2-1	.	CASSLDLGQGYEQFF
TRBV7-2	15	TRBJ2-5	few	CASSFLLGRQETQYF
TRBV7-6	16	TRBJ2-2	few	CASSLATSGIRGELFF